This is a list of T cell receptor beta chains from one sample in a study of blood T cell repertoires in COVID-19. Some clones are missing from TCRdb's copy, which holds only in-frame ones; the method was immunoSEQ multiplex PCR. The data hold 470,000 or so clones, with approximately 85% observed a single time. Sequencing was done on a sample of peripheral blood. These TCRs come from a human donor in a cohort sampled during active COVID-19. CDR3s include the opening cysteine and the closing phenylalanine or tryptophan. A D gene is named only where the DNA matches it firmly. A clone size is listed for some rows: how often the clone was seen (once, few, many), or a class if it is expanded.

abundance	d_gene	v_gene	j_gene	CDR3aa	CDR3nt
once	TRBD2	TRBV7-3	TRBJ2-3	CASSSGTITDTQYF	TGTGCCAGCAGCTCAGGGACTATCACAGATACGCAGTATTTT
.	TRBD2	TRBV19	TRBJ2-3	CASSIRKREHTDTQYF	TGTGCCAGTAGTATACGGAAGCGGGAGCACACAGATACGCAGTATTTT
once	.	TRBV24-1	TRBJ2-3	CATSAPPVDTQYF	TGTGCCACCAGTGCCCCCCCTGTAGATACGCAGTATTTT
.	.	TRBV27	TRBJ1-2	CATPPAPGSRGYTF	TGTGCCACCCCCCCGGCCCCAGGGTCCCGTGGCTACACCTTC
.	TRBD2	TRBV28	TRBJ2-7	CASSPPPSTSGMRGF	TGTGCCAGCAGCCCTCCTCCCTCGACTAGCGGGATGCGAGGCTTC
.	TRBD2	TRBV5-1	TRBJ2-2	CASSSGTSLTGELFF	TGCGCCAGCAGCTCAGGGACTAGTCTAACCGGGGAGCTGTTTTTT
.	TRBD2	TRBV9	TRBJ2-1	CASSVLAGALDEQFF	TGTGCCAGCAGCGTACTAGCGGGAGCTTTGGATGAGCAGTTCTTC
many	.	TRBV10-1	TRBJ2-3	CASSSYTDTQYF	TGCGCCAGCAGCTCCTATACAGATACGCAGTATTTT
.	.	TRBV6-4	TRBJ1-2	CASSVGRGYGYTF	TGTGCCAGCAGTGTCGGCAGGGGCTATGGCTACACCTTC
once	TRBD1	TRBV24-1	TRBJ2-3	CATSDPPGQVRSDTQYF	TGTGCCACCAGTGATCCCCCTGGACAGGTTCGATCAGATACGCAGTATTTT
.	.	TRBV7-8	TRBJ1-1	CASSFSLGGTEAFF	TGTGCCAGCAGCTTTAGCCTGGGAGGCACTGAAGCTTTCTTT
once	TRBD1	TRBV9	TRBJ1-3	CASSVGNRGDSGNTIYF	TGTGCCAGCAGCGTAGGGAACAGGGGCGACTCTGGAAACACCATATATTTT
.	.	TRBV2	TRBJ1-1	CASIQLRGLEAFF	TGTGCCAGCATCCAGCTAAGGGGTCTAGAAGCTTTCTTT
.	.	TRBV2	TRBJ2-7	CASRLAPTSGEQYF	TGTGCCAGCAGGCTTGCTCCCACTTCGGGCGAGCAGTACTTC
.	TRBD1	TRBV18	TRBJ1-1	CASSPLESGTGVAFF	TGTGCCAGCTCGCCTCTAGAGTCCGGGACAGGGGTGGCTTTCTTT
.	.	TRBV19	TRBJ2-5	CASSTHQTGPQETQYF	TGTGCCAGTAGTACCCATCAAACAGGCCCCCAAGAGACCCAGTACTTC
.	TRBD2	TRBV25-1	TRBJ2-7	CASSELSGAISYEQYF	TGTGCCAGCAGTGAATTGAGCGGGGCAATCTCCTACGAGCAGTACTTC
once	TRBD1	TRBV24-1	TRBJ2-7	CATSDLTVTGEQYF	TGTGCCACCAGTGACTTAACGGTGACAGGGGAGCAGTACTTC
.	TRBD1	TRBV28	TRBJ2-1	CASSVTGTGGWYEQFF	TGTGCCAGCAGTGTCACCGGGACAGGGGGCTGGTATGAGCAGTTCTTC
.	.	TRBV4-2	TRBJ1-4	CASSRRRDLTTNEKLFF	TGTGCCAGCAGCCGACGGAGGGACTTAACAACTAATGAAAAACTGTTTTTT
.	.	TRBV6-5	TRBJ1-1	CASSYEPRGGLAEAFF	TGTGCCAGCAGTTACGAGCCGAGGGGGGGGTTGGCTGAAGCTTTCTTT
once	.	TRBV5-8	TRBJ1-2	CASLGQLNYGYTF	TGTGCCAGCCTCGGACAGCTTAACTATGGCTACACCTTC
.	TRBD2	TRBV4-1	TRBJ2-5	CASSQGRWGGGQETQYF	TGCGCCAGCAGCCAAGGACGGTGGGGCGGGGGGCAAGAGACCCAGTACTTC
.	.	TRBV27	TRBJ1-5	CASSFSGQSNQPQHF	TGTGCCAGCAGTTTCTCCGGACAGAGCAATCAGCCCCAGCATTTT
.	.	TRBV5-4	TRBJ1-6	CASSLDRGNLYNSPLHF	TGTGCCAGCAGCTTGGATCGCGGGAACCTTTATAATTCACCCCTCCACTTT
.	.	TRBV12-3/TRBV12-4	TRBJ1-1	CASSLYVATEAFF	TGTGCCAGCAGTTTATACGTAGCCACTGAAGCTTTCTTT
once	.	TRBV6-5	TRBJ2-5	CASSIGRGPQETQYF	TGTGCCAGCAGTATAGGGCGGGGCCCACAAGAGACCCAGTACTTC
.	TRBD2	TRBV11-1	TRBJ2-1	CASSGTLAGVSEQFF	TGTGCCAGCAGCGGTACTCTAGCGGGAGTGAGTGAGCAGTTCTTC
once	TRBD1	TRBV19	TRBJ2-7	CASSIGTGIPYEQYF	TGTGCCAGTAGTATCGGGACAGGGATTCCCTACGAGCAGTACTTC
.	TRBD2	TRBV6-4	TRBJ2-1	CASRPSGSNNEQFF	TGTGCCAGCAGACCTAGCGGGAGTAACAATGAGCAGTTCTTC
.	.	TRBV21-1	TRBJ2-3	CASSPPPGFDRKDTDTQYF	TGTGCCAGCAGCCCCCCCCCAGGTTTTGACAGGAAAGACACAGATACGCAGTATTTT
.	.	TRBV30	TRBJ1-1	CAWSVGQGLNTEAFF	TGTGCCTGGAGTGTTGGTCAGGGCTTGAACACTGAAGCTTTCTTT
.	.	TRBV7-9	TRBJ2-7	CASNIEGGTTYEQYF	TGTGCCAGCAACATTGAGGGGGGGACCACCTACGAGCAGTACTTC
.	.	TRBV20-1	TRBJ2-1	CSASRTYSYNEQFF	TGCAGTGCTAGTAGGACTTACTCCTACAATGAGCAGTTCTTC
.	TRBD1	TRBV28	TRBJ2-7	CASSFSGTGSRSYEQYF	TGTGCCAGCAGTTTCTCCGGGACAGGGAGTCGGTCCTACGAGCAGTACTTC
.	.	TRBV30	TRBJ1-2	CAWKGEPGTYYGYTF	TGTGCCTGGAAGGGAGAACCCGGGACATACTATGGCTACACCTTC
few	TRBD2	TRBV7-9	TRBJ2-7	CASSRLAGEQEQYF	TGTGCCAGCAGCCGACTAGCGGGAGAGCAGGAGCAGTACTTC
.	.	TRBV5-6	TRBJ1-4	CASSLIATNEKLFF	TGTGCCAGCAGCTTAATCGCAACTAATGAAAAACTGTTTTTT
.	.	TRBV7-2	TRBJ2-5	CASSIDWIQETQYF	TGTGCCAGCAGCATCGACTGGATACAAGAGACCCAGTACTTC
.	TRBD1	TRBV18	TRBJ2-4	CASSPPSQGVVKNIQYF	TGTGCCAGCTCACCACCGTCGCAGGGGGTAGTCAAAAACATTCAGTACTTC
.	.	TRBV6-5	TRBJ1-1	CASSRFGGGDTEAFF	TGTGCCAGCAGTCGGTTCGGGGGAGGGGACACTGAAGCTTTCTTT
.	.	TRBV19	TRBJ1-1	CASRPGQISMNTEAFF	TGTGCCAGTAGACCTGGACAGATCTCCATGAACACTGAAGCTTTCTTT
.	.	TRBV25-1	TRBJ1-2	CASSDSTGLYGYTF	TGTGCCAGCAGTGATTCCACAGGGCTGTATGGCTACACCTTC
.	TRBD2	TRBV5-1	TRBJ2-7	CASSLDPSGSGEQYF	TGCGCCAGCAGCTTGGATCCTAGCGGGAGTGGCGAGCAGTACTTC
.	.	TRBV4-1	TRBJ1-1	CASSLGHYTEAFF	TGCGCCAGCAGCCTCGGACATTACACTGAAGCTTTCTTT
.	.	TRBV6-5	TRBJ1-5	CAASDTTLVEPQHF	TGTGCCGCTTCTGACACGACCCTCGTTGAGCCCCAGCATTTT
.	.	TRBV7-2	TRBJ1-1	CASSHPSPGVSTRGTEAFF	TGTGCCAGCAGCCACCCTAGCCCAGGGGTTTCTACGAGGGGCACTGAAGCTTTCTTT